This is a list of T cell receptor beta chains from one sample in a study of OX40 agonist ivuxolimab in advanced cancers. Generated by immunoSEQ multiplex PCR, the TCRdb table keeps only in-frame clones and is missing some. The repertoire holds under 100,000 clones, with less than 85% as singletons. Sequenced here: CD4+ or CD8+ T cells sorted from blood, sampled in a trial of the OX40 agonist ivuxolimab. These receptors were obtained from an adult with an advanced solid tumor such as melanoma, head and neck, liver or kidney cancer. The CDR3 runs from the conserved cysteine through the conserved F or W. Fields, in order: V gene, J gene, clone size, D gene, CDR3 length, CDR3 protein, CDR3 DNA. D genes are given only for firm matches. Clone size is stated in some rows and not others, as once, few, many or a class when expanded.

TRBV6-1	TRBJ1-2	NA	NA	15	CASSVPPDGTYGYTF	TGTGCCAGCAGTGTCCCACCCGACGGCACCTATGGCTACACCTTC
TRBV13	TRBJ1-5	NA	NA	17	CASSLRFGGAPNQPQHF	TGTGCCAGCAGCTTAAGGTTTGGGGGGGCCCCAAATCAGCCCCAGCATTTT
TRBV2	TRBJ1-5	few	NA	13	CASSSRLNQPQHF	TGTGCCAGCAGCAGTCGTCTCAATCAGCCCCAGCATTTT
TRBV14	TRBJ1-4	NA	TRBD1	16	CASSLLTTGANEKLFF	TGTGCCAGCAGCCTTCTAACGACAGGGGCTAATGAAAAACTGTTTTTT
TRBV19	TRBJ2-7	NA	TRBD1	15	CASSHPGQGNHEQYF	TGTGCCAGTAGTCACCCGGGACAGGGGAACCACGAGCAGTACTTC
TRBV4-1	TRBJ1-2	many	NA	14	CASSQEPLGGEITF	TGCGCCAGCAGCCAAGAACCCCTTGGAGGGGAGATCACCTTC
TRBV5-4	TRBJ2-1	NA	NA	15	CASSLGAASYNEQFF	TGTGCCAGCAGCTTGGGGGCGGCCTCTTACAATGAGCAGTTCTTC
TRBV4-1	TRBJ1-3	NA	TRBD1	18	CASSHGTGGLSSGNTIYF	TGCGCCAGCAGCCACGGGACAGGGGGCCTGAGCTCTGGAAACACCATATATTTT
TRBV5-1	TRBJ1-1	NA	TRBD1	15	CASSPRDREGTEAFF	TGCGCCAGCAGCCCTCGGGACAGGGAGGGCACTGAAGCTTTCTTT
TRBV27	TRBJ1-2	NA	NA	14	CASSLAGPEVGYTF	TGTGCCAGCAGTTTGGCGGGGCCCGAGGTTGGCTACACCTTC
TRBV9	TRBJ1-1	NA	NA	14	CASSPNTGLTEAFF	TGTGCCAGCAGCCCAAATACAGGACTTACTGAAGCTTTCTTT
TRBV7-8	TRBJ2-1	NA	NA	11	CASSPQREQFF	TGTGCCAGCAGCCCCCAGCGTGAGCAGTTCTTC
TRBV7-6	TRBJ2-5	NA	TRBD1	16	CASSLGNRGLEETQYF	TGTGCCAGCAGCTTAGGAAACAGGGGGCTAGAGGAGACCCAGTACTTC
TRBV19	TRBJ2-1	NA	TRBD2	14	CASSSGGRANEQFF	TGTGCCAGTAGCAGCGGGGGTAGGGCCAATGAGCAGTTCTTC
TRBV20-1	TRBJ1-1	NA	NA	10	CSAGRGEAFF	TGCAGTGCGGGACGGGGGGAAGCTTTCTTT
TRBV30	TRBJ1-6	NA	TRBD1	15	CAWNLGGGKNSPLHF	TGTGCCTGGAACTTAGGAGGGGGCAAGAATTCACCCCTCCACTTT
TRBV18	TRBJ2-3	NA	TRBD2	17	CASSPPPVLAGVDTQYF	TGTGCCAGCTCACCACCCCCGGTGCTAGCGGGAGTTGATACGCAGTATTTT
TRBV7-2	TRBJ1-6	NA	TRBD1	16	CASSPRGGQGPSPLHF	TGTGCCAGCAGCCCCAGGGGGGGACAGGGGCCTTCACCCCTCCACTTT
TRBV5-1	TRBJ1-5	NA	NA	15	CASSLGWAPNQPQHF	TGCGCCAGCAGCTTGGGTTGGGCCCCCAATCAGCCCCAGCATTTT
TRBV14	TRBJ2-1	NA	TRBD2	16	CASSQGEGLADNEQFF	TGTGCCAGCAGCCAAGGGGAAGGACTAGCGGACAATGAGCAGTTCTTC
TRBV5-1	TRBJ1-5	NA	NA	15	CASSLVAGSGQPQHF	TGCGCCAGCAGCTTGGTTGCGGGTTCGGGCCAGCCCCAGCATTTT
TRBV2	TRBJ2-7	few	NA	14	CASWGNLESYEQYF	TGTGCCAGCTGGGGTAATCTGGAGTCCTACGAGCAGTACTTC
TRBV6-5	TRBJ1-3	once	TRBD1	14	CASSYGTGYNTIYF	TGTGCCAGCAGTTACGGGACAGGGTACAACACCATATATTTT